This T cell receptor (beta chain) was retrieved from a study of blood T cell repertoires in COVID-19. About the research overall: Spain, Italy and the United States supplied samples that represented acute and convalescent COVID-19. PBMCs, B-cell-depleted T cells, or T cells were the source of the cDNA or gDNA that made up the material.

This CDR3 has 18 residues. CDR1 and CDR2 (germline): SEHNR, FQNEAQ (reference sequence). V was trimmed by 5 bases and J by 3 bases, leaving 22 bases between them. Authors' methods: Reference gene primers were amplified, and this amplification served to estimate nucleated cell counts. Sequencing used immunoSEQ multiplex PCR; TCRdb keeps in-frame clones, though not all of them. V and J calls and clone size are copied from that table; D and trimming were computed from the DNA. The sample consists of more than 80,000 clones, 85% to 90% of them appearing once. The clonotype comes from a human donor with active COVID-19. The donor label of this sample is uncertain. This chain connects TRBV7-9 to TRBJ1-4; tentatively, D is TRBD1 (6 bases). The sequencing sample was made of peripheral blood. The DNA of the CDR3 is TGTGCCAGCAGCGCAATCAGGGGCGCTCATGCCTCTAATGAAAAACTGTTTTTT. Protein product: CASSAIRGAHASNEKLFF.